Sequencing of this TCR beta chain was carried out in a study of blood T cell repertoires in COVID-19. Participant ages covered about 18 to 89 years across 20 to 25 US areas. Participants reported their clinical history, and cohort assignment relied on those reports. Two negative PCRs, clearance, or symptom resolution had been documented for recovered Cohort 3 donors. In the authors' methods: Amplification of reference gene primers provided the estimated nucleated cell counts. Assay used: immunoSEQ multiplex PCR; TCRdb lists only in-frame clones, some missing. For V, J and clone size, that table is used; D and trimming come from the DNA. The sample lists about 330,000 clones; 88% were seen once. The CDR3 covers 13 residues. CDR1 is WNHNN and CDR2 is SYGVQD in the germline V gene (reference sequence). The J segment lost 5 bases and the V segment lost 3 bases, leaving 0 bases of the junction unmatched.

This TCR derives from a man aged 25 to 40 who had recovered from COVID-19. The rearrangement joins TRBV10-1 to TRBJ2-2; 7 bases are a match to TRBD2. The sequenced sample was PBMCs or T cells enriched from blood (not recorded which). The CDR3 bases are TGCGCCAGCAGTGAACTAGCGACCGGGGAGCTGTTTTTT. Amino acids: CASSELATGELFF.